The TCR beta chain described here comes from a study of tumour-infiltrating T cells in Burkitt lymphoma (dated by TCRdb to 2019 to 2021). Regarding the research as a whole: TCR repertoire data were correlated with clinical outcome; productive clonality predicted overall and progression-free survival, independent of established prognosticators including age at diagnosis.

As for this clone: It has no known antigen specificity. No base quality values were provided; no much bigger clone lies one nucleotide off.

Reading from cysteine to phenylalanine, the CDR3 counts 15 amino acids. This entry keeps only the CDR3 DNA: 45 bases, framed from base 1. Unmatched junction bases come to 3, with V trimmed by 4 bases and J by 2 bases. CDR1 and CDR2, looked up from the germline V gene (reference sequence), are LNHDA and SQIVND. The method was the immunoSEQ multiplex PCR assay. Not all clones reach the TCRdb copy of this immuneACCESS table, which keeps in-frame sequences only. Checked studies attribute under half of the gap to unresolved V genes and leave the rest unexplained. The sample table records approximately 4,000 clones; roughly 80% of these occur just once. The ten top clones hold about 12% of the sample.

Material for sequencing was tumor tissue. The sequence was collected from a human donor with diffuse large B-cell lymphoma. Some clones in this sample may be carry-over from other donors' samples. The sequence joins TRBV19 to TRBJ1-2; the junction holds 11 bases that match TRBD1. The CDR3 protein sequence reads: CASSTGQGANYGYTF. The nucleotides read TGTGCCAGTAGTACCGGACAGGGGGCCAACTATGGCTACACCTTC.